Following are 26 T cell receptor beta chains from one sample sequenced in a study of T cell repertoires in cytomegalovirus infection. In TCRdb, the reads were re-called with MiXCR into one record per CDR3 protein. Among 200,000 to 250,000 distinct CDR3 sequences, approximately 22% were seen once, and the ten largest hold 18%. Sequencing used CD8+ T cells from PBMCs. Receptor source: a human donor in good health (CMV status not recorded). Some clones in this sample may be carry-over from other donors' samples.

This clonotype was seen repeatedly, ten times or more. The chain recombines TRBV7-2 with TRBJ1-1; D may be TRBD1 (5 bases). The V gene lost 5 bases and the J gene lost 3 bases, with 19 bases spanning the gap. Germline values: CDR1 SGHTA, CDR2 FQGNSA. This CDR3 is built from 16 residues. The CDR3 sequence is CASSPVPGRPDTEAFF. The CDR3 region has the DNA TGTGCCAGCAGCCCTGTCCCGGGACGGCCAGACACTGAAGCTTTCTTT.

This chain joins TRBV2 and TRBJ2-3, with 7 bases that match TRBD2. The CDR3 totals 13 residues. J lost 4 bases, V lost 7 bases, and 5 bases had no gene match. From germline, CDR1 is SNHLY and CDR2 FYNNEI. CDR3 bases: TGTGCCAGCAAAAGACTAGCAGCAGATACGCAGTATTTT. Translated, it gives CASKRLAADTQYF.

This clonotype was observed a handful of times. The chain combines TRBV11-1 with TRBJ1-1; D not certain. The V gene lost 3 bases and the J gene lost 7 bases, with 12 bases spanning the gap. This CDR3 contains 13 residues. Germline-derived CDR1 and CDR2 are SGHAT and FQDESV (reference sequence). CDR3 in amino acids: CASSFYIGVEAFF. CDR3 in DNA: TGTGCCAGCAGCTTCTATATCGGCGTTGAAGCTTTCTTT. Using reference TRBV11-1 and TRBJ1-1 for the parts outside the CDR3, the full variable domain is EAEVAQSPRYKITEKSQAVAFWCDPISGHATLYWYRQILGQGPELLVQFQDESVVDDSQLPKDRFSAERLKGVDSTLKIQPAELGDSAMYLCASSFYIGVEAFFGQGTRLTVV.

This clonotype was counted a few times. The rearrangement links TRBV7-3 to TRBJ2-7; 11 bases fit TRBD2. From germline, CDR1 is SGHTA and CDR2 FQGTGA. J lost 4 bases, V lost 5 bases, and 7 bases had no gene match. The CDR3 totals 15 residues. The CDR3, as DNA: TGTGCCAGCAGCCCAGGGACTAGCGGACTATACGAGCAGTACTTC. Its translation: CASSPGTSGLYEQYF.

This clonotype was counted at least ten times. The chain recombines TRBV7-8 with TRBJ2-2; 12 positions match TRBD2. V was clipped by 5 bases and J by 2 bases; unmatched bases: 18. The CDR3 loop spans 21 amino acids. The germline V gene has CDR1 SGHVS and CDR2 FQNEAQ. This chain's CDR3 is CASSQYLGVTSGGQNTGELFF. CDR3 nucleotide sequence: TGTGCCAGCAGCCAATATCTTGGTGTTACTAGCGGGGGGCAAAACACCGGGGAGCTGTTTTTT.

This clonotype has just a few counts. This chain uses TRBV7-9 with TRBJ2-7; D possibly corresponds to TRBD2 (6 bases). This CDR3 is built from 16 residues. V lost 3 bases and J lost 3, with 18 bases in between. Germline V CDR1 and CDR2: SEHNR, FQNEAQ (reference sequence). CDR3 in amino acids: CASSFSRNTGGYEQYF. The CDR3 region has the DNA TGTGCCAGCAGCTTTTCCCGGAACACCGGGGGCTACGAGCAGTACTTC.

This clonotype was recorded many times. The genes are TRBV3-1 and TRBJ1-2; no definite D call. V lost 0 bases and J 3 bases, leaving 17 bases between the germline ends. From germline, CDR1 is LGHDT and CDR2 YNNKEL (reference sequence). This CDR3 has 17 amino acids. In DNA, the CDR3 is TGTGCCAGCAGCCAAGAGGCGGTCGGTGCATTGGACTATGGCTACACCTTC. Its translation is CASSQEAVGALDYGYTF.

About this clonotype itself: Possible read error: a much larger clone is one base away. The V and J genes are TRBV7-8 and TRBJ2-5; TRBD1 matches at 7 bases. V was pared by 5 bases and J by 9 bases, with 9 bases of the junction left unmatched. CDR3 size: 13 residues. The germline CDR1 and CDR2 sequences are SGHVS and FQNEAQ. Here the CDR3 reads CASSTRDSGAQYF. CDR3 coding DNA: TGTGCCAGCAGCACACGGGACAGTGGAGCCCAGTACTTC.

This clonotype was counted only a few times. CDR3 DNA: TGTGCCAGTAGTTGGACTAGCGGGGGCGGCTACAATGAGCAGTTCTTC. Residues: CASSWTSGGGYNEQFF. The V gene is TRBV19, the J gene TRBJ2-1, with TRBD2 matching 13 bases. CDR3 length: 16 amino acids. After removal of 5 bases from V and 3 bases from J, the junction contained 4 bases not matched to a gene. Germline V gene lookup returns CDR1 LNHDA and CDR2 SQIVND (reference sequence).

V gene TRBV13 combines with J gene TRBJ2-1; 11 nucleotides align to TRBD2. Trimming removed 5 bases from V and 8 bases from J; junction bases left unmatched: 11. The CDR3 sequence is 16 residues long. Looked up from germline, CDR1 is PRHDT and CDR2 is FYEKMQ (reference sequence). The CDR3 DNA reads as TGTGCCAGCAGCGCCCAAATTAGCGGGGGGGAGGATGAGCAGTTCTTC. This translates into CASSAQISGGEDEQFF.

V usage is TRBV4-1 and J usage is TRBJ2-2; D is perhaps TRBD2 (5 bases). The CDR3 runs 15 residues. Germline V gene lookup returns CDR1 MGHRA and CDR2 YSYEKL. Trimming removed 1 base at V and 4 bases at J, with 10 bases between. DNA for the CDR3: TGCGCCAGCAGCCAAGTGGAGGTTCGCACCGGGGAGCTGTTTTTT. This encodes CASSQVEVRTGELFF.

The chain combines TRBV29-1 with TRBJ2-1; 7 nucleotides agree with TRBD2. V lost 4 bases, J lost 6 bases, and 9 bases stayed unmatched. Germline lookup yields CDR1 SQVTM and CDR2 ANQGSEA. This CDR3 region has 14 residues. The CDR3 spells CSVAAGDLPNEQFF. The CDR3 nucleotides read TGCAGCGTTGCCGCGGGGGATTTGCCCAATGAGCAGTTCTTC.

This clonotype showed up many times. The chain combines TRBV7-8 with TRBJ2-1; D gene ambiguous. The ends were cut back, 1 base at V and 6 bases at J, with 10 bases in the middle. CDR1 is SGHVS, CDR2 FQNEAQ, per germline. This CDR3 contains 14 residues. The CDR3 reads CASSLGLDSNEQFF. The CDR3 bases are TGTGCCAGCAGCTTAGGTTTGGATTCCAATGAGCAGTTCTTC.

This clonotype was found a few times. V is TRBV12-3 or TRBV12-4 and J is TRBJ2-3; 7 bases line up with TRBD2. V lost 5 bases and J lost 5; bases outside the gene matches: 1. This CDR3 has 12 amino acids. The DNA for the CDR3 is TGTGCCAGCAGTCGGGGGGTAGATACGCAGTATTTT. Its protein product is CASSRGVDTQYF.

By sample share, this clonotype is medium-sized. This chain connects TRBV4-1 to TRBJ1-2; no firm D call. V lost 0 bases to trimming and J lost 4 bases, with 12 bases between them. The germline CDR1 and CDR2 sequences are MGHRA and YSYEKL. There are 15 residues in the CDR3. CDR3 residues: CASSQDPVNPYGYTF. The CDR3 DNA sequence: TGCGCCAGCAGCCAAGATCCGGTGAACCCCTATGGCTACACCTTC.

This sequence joins TRBV7-4 and TRBJ1-2; no clear D. Trimming took off 0 bases at V and 5 bases at J, with 13 bases between the two ends. The CDR3 sequence is 15 residues long. Germline CDR1 reads SGHVT; CDR2 reads SQSDAQ. CDR3 coding DNA: TGTGCCAGCAGCTTAGCGGAGGACGTGAAATATGGCTACACCTTC. It specifies CASSLAEDVKYGYTF.

This clonotype was recorded at least ten times. The J gene is TRBJ2-1, the V gene TRBV7-3; D unresolved. Germline CDR1 SGHTA, CDR2 FQGTGA. This CDR3 is 13 amino acids long. The V gene lost 2 bases and the J gene lost 9 bases, with 11 bases spanning the gap. CDR3 in DNA: TGTGCCAGCAGCTTAGCGTCAGCTGCTGAGCAGTTCTTC. The encoded protein is CASSLASAAEQFF. Combining the CDR3 with reference TRBV7-3 and TRBJ2-1 gives the whole variable domain GAGVSQTPSNKVTEKGKYVELRCDPISGHTALYWYRQSLGQGPEFLIYFQGTGAADDSGLPNDRFFAVRPEGSVSTLKIQRTERGDSAVYLCASSLASAAEQFFGPGTRLTVL.

The J gene is TRBJ2-3, the V gene TRBV11-3; D unresolved. Deletions cut 2 bases from V and 1 base from J, with 16 bases between. This CDR3 spans 17 amino acids. CDR1 SGHNT and CDR2 YENEEA come from the germline V gene. The CDR3 loop is CASSLSWVLGGTDTQYF. In DNA, the CDR3 is TGTGCCAGCAGCTTATCCTGGGTGCTGGGCGGCACAGATACGCAGTATTTT.

This clonotype was observed a handful of times. The V gene is TRBV7-9, the J gene TRBJ1-2; 7 bases are a match to TRBD1. CDR3 length equals 11 residues. The V segment lost 3 bases and the J segment 14 bases; nucleotides outside the gene matches: 6. Germline loops: CDR1 SEHNR, CDR2 FQNEAQ (reference sequence). In DNA, the CDR3 is TGTGCCAGCAGCTTTGGGACAGAGTGTACCTTC. The encoded protein is CASSFGTECTF.

V is TRBV5-6 and J is TRBJ1-6, with TRBD1 as a possible D gene (5 bases). Per the germline V gene, CDR1 is SGHDT and CDR2 is YYEEEE. This CDR3 comprises 16 residues. Trimming removed 0 bases from V and 0 bases from J, with 7 bases in between. The CDR3 protein is CASSLGGDSYNSPLHF. CDR3 coding DNA: TGTGCCAGCAGCTTGGGAGGGGACTCCTATAATTCACCCCTCCACTTT.

This clonotype was picked up many times. V usage is TRBV25-1 and J usage is TRBJ2-1, with 7 nucleotides matching TRBD1. With V trimmed by 2 bases and J by 7 bases, 8 bases remained unmatched. The germline gives CDR1 MGHDK, CDR2 SYGVNS. The CDR3 is made up of 15 amino acids. The CDR3 bases are TGTGCCAGCAGTGAAGTACAGGGGACGGGGAATGAGCAGTTCTTC. It is translated as CASSEVQGTGNEQFF.

This chain joins TRBV7-9 and TRBJ2-7; 10 bases fit TRBD1. V shed 1 base, J shed 2 bases, and the junction held 5 bases outside the gene matches. This CDR3 region has 16 residues. The germline gives CDR1 SEHNR, CDR2 FQNEAQ (reference sequence). CDR3 coding DNA: TGTGCCAGCAGCTTAGGTCATGGACAGGGGGCCTACGAGCAGTACTTC. Translation gives CASSLGHGQGAYEQYF.

The chain couples TRBV7-8 to TRBJ1-3, with 8 bases identical to TRBD1. Unmatched junction bases numbered 9, after V lost 5 bases and J lost 0 bases. Germline V gene data show CDR1 as SGHVS and CDR2 as FQNEAQ. The CDR3 is 17 amino acids. The CDR3 coding sequence is TGTGCCAGCAGCGACGGACAGGGTGGGAGCTCTGGAAACACCATATATTTT. Translated, it gives CASSDGQGGSSGNTIYF.

The table lists this clonotype with many counts. The chain recombines TRBV7-9 with TRBJ2-2, with unresolved D. Per the germline V gene, CDR1 is SEHNR and CDR2 is FQNEAQ (reference sequence). The CDR3 is 18 residues long. The ends were cut back, 4 bases at V and 4 bases at J, with 22 bases in the middle. The CDR3 sequence: CASSSALGPTPATGELFF. The CDR3 nucleotides are TGTGCCAGCAGCTCCGCCCTCGGACCCACGCCTGCCACCGGGGAGCTGTTTTTT.

This clonotype showed up just a few times. V is TRBV29-1 and J is TRBJ1-3; no firm D call. The CDR3 sequence is 12 residues long. V was pared by 4 bases and J by 5 bases, with 9 bases between. Germline assignment: CDR1 SQVTM and CDR2 ANQGSEA. This chain's CDR3 is CSVGDGRNTIYF. For the CDR3, the DNA is TGCAGCGTTGGCGACGGGAGAAACACCATATATTTT.

This clonotype has a count of ten or more. The chain joins TRBV7-2 to TRBJ2-3; D is undetermined. In germline, CDR1 is SGHTA, CDR2 FQGNSA. CDR3 length: 13 residues. Trimming stripped 8 bases from V and 0 bases from J, with 9 bases between. The CDR3 sequence is CASPDSSTDTQYF. The CDR3 region has the DNA TGTGCCAGCCCGGATTCTAGCACAGATACGCAGTATTTT.